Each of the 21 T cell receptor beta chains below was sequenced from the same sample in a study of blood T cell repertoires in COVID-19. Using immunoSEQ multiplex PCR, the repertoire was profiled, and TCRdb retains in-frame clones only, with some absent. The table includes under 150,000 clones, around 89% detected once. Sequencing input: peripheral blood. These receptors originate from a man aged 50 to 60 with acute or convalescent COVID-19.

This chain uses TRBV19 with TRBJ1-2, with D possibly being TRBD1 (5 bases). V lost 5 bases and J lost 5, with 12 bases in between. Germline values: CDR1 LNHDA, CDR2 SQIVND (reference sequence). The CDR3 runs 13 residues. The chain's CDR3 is CASSPAGLYGYTF. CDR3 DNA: TGTGCCAGTAGTCCAGCAGGGCTTTATGGCTACACCTTC.

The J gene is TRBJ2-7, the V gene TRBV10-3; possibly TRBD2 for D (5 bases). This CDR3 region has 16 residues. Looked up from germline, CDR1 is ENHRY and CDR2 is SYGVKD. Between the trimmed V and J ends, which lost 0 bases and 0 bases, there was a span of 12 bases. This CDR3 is CAISESKTGSSYEQYF. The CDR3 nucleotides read TGTGCCATCAGTGAGTCGAAGACGGGAAGCTCCTACGAGCAGTACTTC.

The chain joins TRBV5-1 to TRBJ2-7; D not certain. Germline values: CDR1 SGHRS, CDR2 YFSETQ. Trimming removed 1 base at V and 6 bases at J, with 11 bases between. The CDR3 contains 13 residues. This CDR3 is CASSLSSSIEQYF. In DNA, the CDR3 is TGCGCCAGCAGCTTGAGTAGCTCCATCGAGCAGTACTTC.

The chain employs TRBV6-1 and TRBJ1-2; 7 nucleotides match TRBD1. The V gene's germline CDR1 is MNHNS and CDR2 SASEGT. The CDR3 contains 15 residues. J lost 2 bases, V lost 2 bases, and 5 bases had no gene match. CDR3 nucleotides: TGTGCCAGCAGTGAAAGGGGCAGGGGGAACTATGGCTACACCTTC. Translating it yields CASSERGRGNYGYTF.

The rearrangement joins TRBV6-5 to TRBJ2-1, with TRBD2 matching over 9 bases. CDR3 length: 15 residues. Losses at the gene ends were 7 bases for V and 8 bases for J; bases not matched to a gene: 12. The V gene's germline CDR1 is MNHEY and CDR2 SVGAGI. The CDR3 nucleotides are TGTGCCAGCACCATCTATATAGCGGGAGTATATGAGCAGTTCTTC. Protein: CASTIYIAGVYEQFF.

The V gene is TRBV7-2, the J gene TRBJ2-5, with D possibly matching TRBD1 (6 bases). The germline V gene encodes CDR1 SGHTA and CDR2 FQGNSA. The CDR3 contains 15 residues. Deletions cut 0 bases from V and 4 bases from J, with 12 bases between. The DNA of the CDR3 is TGTGCCAGCAGCTTAGCGTGGGGGCGGCGAGAGACCCAGTACTTC. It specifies CASSLAWGRRETQYF. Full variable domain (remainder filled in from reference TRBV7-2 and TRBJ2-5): GAGVSQSPSNKVTEKGKDVELRCDPISGHTALYWYRQSLGQGLEFLIYFQGNSAPDKSGLPSDRFSAERTGGSVSTLTIQRTQQEDSAVYLCASSLAWGRRETQYFGPGTRLLVL.

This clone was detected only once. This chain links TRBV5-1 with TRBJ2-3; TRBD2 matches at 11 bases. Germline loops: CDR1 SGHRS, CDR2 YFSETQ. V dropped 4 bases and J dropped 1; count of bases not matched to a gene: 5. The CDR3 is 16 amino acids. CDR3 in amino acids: CASSVMTSGGTDTQYF. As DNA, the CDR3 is TGCGCCAGCAGCGTAATGACTAGCGGGGGCACAGATACGCAGTATTTT.

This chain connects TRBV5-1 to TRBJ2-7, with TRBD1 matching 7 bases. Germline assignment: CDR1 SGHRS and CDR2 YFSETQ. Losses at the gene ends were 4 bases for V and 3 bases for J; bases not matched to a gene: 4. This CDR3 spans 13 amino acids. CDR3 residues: CASSMTGNYEQYF. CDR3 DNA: TGCGCCAGCAGCATGACAGGGAACTACGAGCAGTACTTC.

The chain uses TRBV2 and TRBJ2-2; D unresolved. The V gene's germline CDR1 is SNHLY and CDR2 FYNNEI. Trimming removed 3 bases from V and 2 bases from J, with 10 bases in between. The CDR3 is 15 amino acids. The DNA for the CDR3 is TGTGCCAGCAGTGACGGCGGAATTAACACCGGGGAGCTGTTTTTT. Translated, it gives CASSDGGINTGELFF.

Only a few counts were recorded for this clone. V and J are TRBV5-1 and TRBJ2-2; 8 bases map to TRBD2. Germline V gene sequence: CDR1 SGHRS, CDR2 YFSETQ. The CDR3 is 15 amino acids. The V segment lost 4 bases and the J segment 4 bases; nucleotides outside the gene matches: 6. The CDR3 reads CASSGTSGSTGELFF. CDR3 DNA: TGCGCCAGCAGCGGAACTAGCGGATCCACCGGGGAGCTGTTTTTT.

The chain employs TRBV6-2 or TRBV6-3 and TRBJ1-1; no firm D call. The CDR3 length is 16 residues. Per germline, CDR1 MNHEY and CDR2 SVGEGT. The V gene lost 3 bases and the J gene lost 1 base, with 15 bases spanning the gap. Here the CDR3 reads CASSYLSGRQNTEAFF. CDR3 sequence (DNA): TGTGCCAGCAGTTATTTATCCGGCAGACAGAACACTGAAGCTTTCTTT.

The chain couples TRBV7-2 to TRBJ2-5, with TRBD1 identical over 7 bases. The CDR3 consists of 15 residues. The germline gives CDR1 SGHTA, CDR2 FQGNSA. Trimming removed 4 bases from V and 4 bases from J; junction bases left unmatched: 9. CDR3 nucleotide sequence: TGTGCCAGCAGCTCCCCTTCGACAGGGCGAGAGACCCAGTACTTC. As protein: CASSSPSTGRETQYF.

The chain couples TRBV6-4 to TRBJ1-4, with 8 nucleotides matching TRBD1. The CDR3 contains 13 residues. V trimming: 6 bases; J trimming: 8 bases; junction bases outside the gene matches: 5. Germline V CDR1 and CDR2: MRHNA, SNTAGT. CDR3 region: CASRDREREKLFF. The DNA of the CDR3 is TGTGCCAGCAGGGACAGGGAGCGCGAAAAACTGTTTTTT.

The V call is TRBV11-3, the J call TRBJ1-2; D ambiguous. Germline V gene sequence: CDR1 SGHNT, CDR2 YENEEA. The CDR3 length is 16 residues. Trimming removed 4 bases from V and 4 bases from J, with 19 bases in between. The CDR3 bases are TGTGCCAGCAGCTCCCGAGCCGGGAGCTGGATCTATGGCTACACCTTC. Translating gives CASSSRAGSWIYGYTF.

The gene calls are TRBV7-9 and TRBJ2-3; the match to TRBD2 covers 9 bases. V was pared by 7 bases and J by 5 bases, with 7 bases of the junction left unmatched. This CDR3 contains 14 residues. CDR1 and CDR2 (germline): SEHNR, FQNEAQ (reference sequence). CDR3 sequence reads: CASMVAGVRDTQYF. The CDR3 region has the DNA TGTGCCAGCATGGTAGCGGGAGTTAGAGATACGCAGTATTTT.

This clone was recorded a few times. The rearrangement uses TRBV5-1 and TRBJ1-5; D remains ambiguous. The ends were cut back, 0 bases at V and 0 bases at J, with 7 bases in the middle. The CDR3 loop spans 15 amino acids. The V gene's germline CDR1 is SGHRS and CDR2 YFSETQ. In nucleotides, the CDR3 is TGCGCCAGCAGCTTGGATAACATTAGCAATCAGCCCCAGCATTTT. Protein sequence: CASSLDNISNQPQHF.

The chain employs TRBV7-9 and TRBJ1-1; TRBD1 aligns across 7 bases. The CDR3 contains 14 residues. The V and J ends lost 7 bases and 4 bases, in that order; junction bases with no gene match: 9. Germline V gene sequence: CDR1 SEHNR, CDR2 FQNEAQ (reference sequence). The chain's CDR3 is CASTPQGRVTEAFF. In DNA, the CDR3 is TGTGCCAGCACTCCACAGGGGCGCGTCACTGAAGCTTTCTTT.

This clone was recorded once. Here the CDR3 reads CASAPGLAFTGELFF. As DNA, the CDR3 is TGTGCCAGTGCTCCGGGACTAGCTTTCACCGGGGAGCTGTTTTTT. The chain joins TRBV19 to TRBJ2-2, with 9 nucleotides matching TRBD2. Germline assignment: CDR1 LNHDA and CDR2 SQIVND (reference sequence). V lost 8 bases to trimming and J lost 4 bases; unmatched junction nucleotides: 8. The CDR3 runs to 15 residues.

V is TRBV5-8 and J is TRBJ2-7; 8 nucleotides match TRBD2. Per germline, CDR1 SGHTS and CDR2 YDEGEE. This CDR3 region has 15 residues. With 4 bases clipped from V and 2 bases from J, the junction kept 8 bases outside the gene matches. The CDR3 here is CASSRGGGTPYEQYF. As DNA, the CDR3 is TGTGCCAGCAGCCGGGGGGGCGGGACCCCCTACGAGCAGTACTTC.

In DNA, the CDR3 is TGTGCTAGTGGTTTGGACAGGGTAGCTTTCTTT. Amino acid sequence: CASGLDRVAFF. The chain combines TRBV12-5 with TRBJ1-1; maybe TRBD1 (6 bases). V shed 1 base and J shed 10 bases, with 7 bases lying between them. The CDR3 runs 11 residues. Looked up from germline, CDR1 is LGHNT and CDR2 is FRNRAP.

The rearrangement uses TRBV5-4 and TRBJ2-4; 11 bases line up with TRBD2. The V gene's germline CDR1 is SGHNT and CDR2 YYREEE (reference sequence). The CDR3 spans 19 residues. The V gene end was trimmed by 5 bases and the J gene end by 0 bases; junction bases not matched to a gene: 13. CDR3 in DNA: TGTGCCAGCAGTCTTATACAGGGGACTAGCGGAGGAGCCAAAAACATTCAGTACTTC. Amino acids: CASSLIQGTSGGAKNIQYF. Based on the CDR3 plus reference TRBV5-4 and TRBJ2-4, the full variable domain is ETGVTQSPTHLIKTRGQQVTLRCSSQSGHNTVSWYQQALGQGPQFIFQYYREEENGRGNFPPRFSGLQFPNYSSELNVNALELDDSALYLCASSLIQGTSGGAKNIQYFGAGTRLSVL.